Following are 24 T cell receptor beta chains from one sample sequenced in a study of cytomegalovirus exposure and HLA in healthy donors. The PCR employed 60 Vbeta primers together with 13 Jbeta primers. Produced via immunoSEQ multiplex PCR; TCRdb's table is partial and in-frame only. The table includes roughly 170,000 clones, roughly 80% detected once. Sequencing used PBMCs. Receptors originate from a woman under 30 in good health and CMV-seronegative.

DNA of the CDR3: TGTGCCAGCAGCCCCCAACAGGGGGCGATCTCTGGGGCCAACGTCCTGACTTTC. Its translation is CASSPQQGAISGANVLTF. This rearrangement joins TRBV5-4 to TRBJ2-6; 9 bases map to TRBD1. Per the germline V gene, CDR1 is SGHNT and CDR2 is YYREEE (reference sequence). The CDR3 is made up of 18 amino acids. The V segment lost 4 bases and the J segment 0 bases; nucleotides outside the gene matches: 8.

The chain joins TRBV5-4 to TRBJ2-5; the D gene is possibly TRBD1 (5 bases). Germline lookup yields CDR1 SGHNT and CDR2 YYREEE (reference sequence). Trimming removed 4 bases at V and 4 bases at J, with 17 bases between. This CDR3 comprises 15 residues. The CDR3: CASSRAPQGGETQYF. DNA of the CDR3: TGTGCCAGCAGCCGTGCCCCGCAGGGTGGAGAGACCCAGTACTTC.

The rearrangement links TRBV5-6 to TRBJ1-1; maybe TRBD1 (6 bases). This CDR3 is 13 amino acids long. Germline assignment: CDR1 SGHDT and CDR2 YYEEEE. Trimming took 4 bases from V and 4 from J, leaving 11 bases between them. The CDR3 is CASSLQGGTEAFF. CDR3 bases: TGTGCCAGCAGCCTACAGGGTGGCACTGAAGCTTTCTTT.

Only one count was recorded for this clone. This chain connects TRBV2 to TRBJ2-4; no firm D call. This CDR3 comprises 15 residues. V lost 0 bases and J 4 bases, leaving 10 bases between the germline ends. Germline lookup yields CDR1 SNHLY and CDR2 FYNNEI. The CDR3 is CASSEALSQKNIQYF. In DNA form, the CDR3 reads TGTGCCAGCAGTGAAGCGCTTAGCCAGAAAAACATTCAGTACTTC. Based on the CDR3 plus reference TRBV2 and TRBJ2-4, the full variable domain is EPEVTQTPSHQVTQMGQEVILRCVPISNHLYFYWYRQILGQKVEFLVSFYNNEISEKSEIFDDQFSVERPDGSNFTLKIRSTKLEDSAMYFCASSEALSQKNIQYFGAGTRLSVL.

The V and J genes are TRBV28 and TRBJ2-7, with D maybe TRBD2 (6 bases). Looked up from germline, CDR1 is MDHEN and CDR2 is SYDVKM. The CDR3 covers 15 residues. Trimming removed 6 bases from V and 2 bases from J, with 17 bases in between. DNA for the CDR3: TGTGCCAGCAGAGAGGGGACTCTCGGAGCCTACGAGCAGTACTTC. Amino acid sequence: CASREGTLGAYEQYF.

V is TRBV19 and J is TRBJ1-1, with no clear D. V shed 9 bases and J shed 4 bases, with 15 bases lying between them. CDR3 length equals 13 residues. Germline V lookup: CDR1 LNHDA, CDR2 SQIVND (reference sequence). CDR3 loop: CASGMEGTTEAFF. The CDR3 coding sequence is TGTGCCAGCGGGATGGAGGGTACCACTGAAGCTTTCTTT.

This chain connects TRBV19 to TRBJ1-1; tentative D call: TRBD1 (6 bases). CDR1 LNHDA and CDR2 SQIVND come from the germline V gene (reference sequence). V was clipped by 3 bases and J by 2 bases, with 13 bases between them. The CDR3 contains 15 residues. CDR3 coding DNA: TGTGCCAGTAGTATTTTAGCAGGGGCAAACACTGAAGCTTTCTTT. Translation gives CASSILAGANTEAFF.

This clone was seen a handful of times. This chain joins TRBV6-1 and TRBJ2-7; 11 bases map to TRBD2. The junction had 12 bases not matched to a gene; V was cut back by 0 bases and J by 5 bases. Germline CDR1 and CDR2: MNHNS and SASEGT. This CDR3 is 18 amino acids long. As DNA, the CDR3 is TGTGCCAGCAGTGAAGCGCAATTCGTACTAGCGGGAGTTCACGAGCAGTACTTC. Translation: CASSEAQFVLAGVHEQYF.

In DNA form, the CDR3 reads TGTGCCAGCAGCCGAGAGAGACAGAACTATGGCTACACCTTC. It encodes CASSRERQNYGYTF. The rearrangement links TRBV4-2 to TRBJ1-2; D is possibly TRBD1 (5 bases). Germline CDR1 is LGHNA and CDR2 is YNFKEQ. Trimming pared 4 bases from V and 2 bases from J, leaving 11 bases between. The length of the CDR3 is 14 residues.

The chain uses TRBV21-1 and TRBJ2-2; TRBD2 reflects the table's D call only, with no check against the DNA. TRBV21-1 is reported as a pseudogene. The CDR3 runs 13 residues. The CDR3 DNA sequence: TGTGCCAGCTGGGAGGGGGAACCCGGGGAGCTGTTTTTT. Amino acids: CASWEGEPGELFF.

The chain employs TRBV4-3 and TRBJ2-7; 13 bases fit TRBD2. Germline CDR1 LGHNA, CDR2 YSLEER. J was trimmed by 4 bases and V by 4 bases; bases with no gene match: 7. CDR3 length: 16 amino acids. The CDR3 DNA reads as TGCGCCAGCAGCCCTAGACTAGCGGGAGGATCGTACGAGCAGTACTTC. Amino acid sequence: CASSPRLAGGSYEQYF.

This chain joins TRBV28 and TRBJ1-1; a weak D match, TRBD1 (5 bases). Germline loops: CDR1 MDHEN, CDR2 SYDVKM. The CDR3 consists of 14 residues. Trimming removed 4 bases from V and 3 bases from J, with 12 bases in between. The CDR3: CASSSRGLHTEAFF. CDR3 coding DNA: TGTGCCAGCAGTTCTAGGGGACTGCACACTGAAGCTTTCTTT.

The V call is TRBV19, the J call TRBJ2-7, with TRBD1 matching over 11 bases. Germline V lookup: CDR1 LNHDA, CDR2 SQIVND (reference sequence). The trim removed 6 bases at V and 4 bases at J, leaving 5 bases unmatched. This CDR3 is built from 14 residues. The CDR3: CASSPGTGGYEQYF. CDR3 DNA sequence: TGTGCCAGTAGCCCCGGGACAGGGGGATACGAGCAGTACTTC.

CDR3 protein: CASRRGYANTEAFF. The DNA of the CDR3 is TGTGCCAGCCGCCGAGGGTACGCGAACACTGAAGCTTTCTTT. This chain uses TRBV2 with TRBJ1-1, with D unclear. The CDR3 contains 14 residues. Germline lookup yields CDR1 SNHLY and CDR2 FYNNEI. V gave up 8 bases and J gave up 1 base, with 14 bases separating them.

This clone was observed a few times. The genes are TRBV4-2 and TRBJ1-1; 7 nucleotides match TRBD1. CDR3 length: 15 amino acids. J gave up 0 bases and V 2 bases, and 3 bases lay outside the gene matches. CDR1 and CDR2 from the germline V gene are LGHNA and YNFKEQ. The CDR3, as DNA: TGTGCCAGCAGCCAAAGACAGGGATTGAACACTGAAGCTTTCTTT. This translates into CASSQRQGLNTEAFF.

This rearrangement joins TRBV18 to TRBJ2-7; D is unclear. Germline CDR1 and CDR2: KGHSH and LQKENI. The CDR3 is 14 residues long. V gave up 0 bases and J gave up 2 bases, with 8 bases separating them. CDR3 sequence reads: CASSPPSTAYEQYF. The DNA of the CDR3 is TGTGCCAGCTCACCACCGTCGACTGCCTACGAGCAGTACTTC.

The CDR3 nucleotides read TGTGCCAGCAGTGAAGCGAGTAGCGGGAGGGGGCCGCAGTATTTT. Translated, it gives CASSEASSGRGPQYF. V is TRBV2 and J is TRBJ2-3; TRBD2 matches at 11 bases. The CDR3 is made up of 15 amino acids. The junction had 6 bases not matched to a gene; V was cut back by 0 bases and J by 10 bases. Germline values: CDR1 SNHLY, CDR2 FYNNEI.

This clone was picked up a small number of times. The chain is built from TRBV7-2 and TRBJ1-5; no clear D. The CDR3 loop spans 15 amino acids. Per germline, CDR1 SGHTA and CDR2 FQGNSA. Trimming cost V 2 bases and J 3 bases, with 11 bases left between them. CDR3 sequence reads: CASSLSAGYNQPQHF. DNA of the CDR3: TGTGCCAGCAGCTTATCAGCAGGTTACAATCAGCCCCAGCATTTT.

The V and J genes are TRBV14 and TRBJ2-1, with 13 bases fitting TRBD2. Germline V gene data show CDR1 as SGHDN and CDR2 as FVKESK. There are 20 residues in the CDR3. Unmatched junction bases numbered 17, after V lost 4 bases and J lost 5 bases. DNA of the CDR3: TGTGCCAGCAGCCCCCGACTAGCGGGAGGTCAGGGCCTTCCTCACAATGAGCAGTTCTTC. It translates to CASSPRLAGGQGLPHNEQFF.

The rearrangement joins TRBV29-1 to TRBJ1-2; D is ambiguous. The CDR3 has 12 residues. The V gene lost 4 bases and the J gene lost 0 bases, with 6 bases spanning the gap. Germline-derived CDR1 and CDR2 are SQVTM and ANQGSEA. DNA of the CDR3: TGCAGCGTTGTCGTAGCTAACTATGGCTACACCTTC. Translation gives CSVVVANYGYTF.

This clone appeared once. The chain has TRBV6-1 and TRBJ2-1; tentative D call: TRBD2 (6 bases). The CDR3 has 14 residues. From germline, CDR1 is MNHNS and CDR2 SASEGT. The germline V and J ends were trimmed by 7 bases and 1 base, with 11 bases remaining between them. DNA of the CDR3: TGTGCCAGCACCCGGGAGAAATCCTACAATGAGCAGTTCTTC. This codes for CASTREKSYNEQFF.

The CDR3 sequence is CASIEPRAGDYGYTF. The CDR3 DNA is TGTGCCAGTATCGAACCCCGGGCAGGGGACTATGGCTACACCTTC. V is TRBV19 and J is TRBJ1-2, with a weak D call TRBD1 (6 bases). Germline lookup yields CDR1 LNHDA and CDR2 SQIVND (reference sequence). CDR3 size: 15 residues. The ends were cut back, 7 bases at V and 3 bases at J, with 18 bases in the middle.

Comment on this clone: This sample includes further DNA sequences coding for the same CDR3. CDR3 DNA sequence: TGTGCCAGCAGTTACTCCCGCGACAATGAGCAGTTCTTC. Residues: CASSYSRDNEQFF. The V and J genes are TRBV6-5 and TRBJ2-1; D remains unclear. Trimming shortened V by 0 bases and J by 5 bases, and 5 bases separated the two germline ends. CDR3 length: 13 residues. Looked up from germline, CDR1 is MNHEY and CDR2 is SVGAGI.

V is TRBV27 and J is TRBJ2-7, with a weak D call TRBD2 (6 bases). CDR3 length equals 15 residues. Trimming took off 3 bases at V and 0 bases at J, with 12 bases between the two ends. Germline V gene sequence: CDR1 MNHEY, CDR2 SMNVEV (reference sequence). CDR3 loop: CASSFFSGPSYEQYF. The CDR3 coding sequence is TGTGCCAGCAGTTTTTTCAGCGGGCCCTCCTACGAGCAGTACTTC.